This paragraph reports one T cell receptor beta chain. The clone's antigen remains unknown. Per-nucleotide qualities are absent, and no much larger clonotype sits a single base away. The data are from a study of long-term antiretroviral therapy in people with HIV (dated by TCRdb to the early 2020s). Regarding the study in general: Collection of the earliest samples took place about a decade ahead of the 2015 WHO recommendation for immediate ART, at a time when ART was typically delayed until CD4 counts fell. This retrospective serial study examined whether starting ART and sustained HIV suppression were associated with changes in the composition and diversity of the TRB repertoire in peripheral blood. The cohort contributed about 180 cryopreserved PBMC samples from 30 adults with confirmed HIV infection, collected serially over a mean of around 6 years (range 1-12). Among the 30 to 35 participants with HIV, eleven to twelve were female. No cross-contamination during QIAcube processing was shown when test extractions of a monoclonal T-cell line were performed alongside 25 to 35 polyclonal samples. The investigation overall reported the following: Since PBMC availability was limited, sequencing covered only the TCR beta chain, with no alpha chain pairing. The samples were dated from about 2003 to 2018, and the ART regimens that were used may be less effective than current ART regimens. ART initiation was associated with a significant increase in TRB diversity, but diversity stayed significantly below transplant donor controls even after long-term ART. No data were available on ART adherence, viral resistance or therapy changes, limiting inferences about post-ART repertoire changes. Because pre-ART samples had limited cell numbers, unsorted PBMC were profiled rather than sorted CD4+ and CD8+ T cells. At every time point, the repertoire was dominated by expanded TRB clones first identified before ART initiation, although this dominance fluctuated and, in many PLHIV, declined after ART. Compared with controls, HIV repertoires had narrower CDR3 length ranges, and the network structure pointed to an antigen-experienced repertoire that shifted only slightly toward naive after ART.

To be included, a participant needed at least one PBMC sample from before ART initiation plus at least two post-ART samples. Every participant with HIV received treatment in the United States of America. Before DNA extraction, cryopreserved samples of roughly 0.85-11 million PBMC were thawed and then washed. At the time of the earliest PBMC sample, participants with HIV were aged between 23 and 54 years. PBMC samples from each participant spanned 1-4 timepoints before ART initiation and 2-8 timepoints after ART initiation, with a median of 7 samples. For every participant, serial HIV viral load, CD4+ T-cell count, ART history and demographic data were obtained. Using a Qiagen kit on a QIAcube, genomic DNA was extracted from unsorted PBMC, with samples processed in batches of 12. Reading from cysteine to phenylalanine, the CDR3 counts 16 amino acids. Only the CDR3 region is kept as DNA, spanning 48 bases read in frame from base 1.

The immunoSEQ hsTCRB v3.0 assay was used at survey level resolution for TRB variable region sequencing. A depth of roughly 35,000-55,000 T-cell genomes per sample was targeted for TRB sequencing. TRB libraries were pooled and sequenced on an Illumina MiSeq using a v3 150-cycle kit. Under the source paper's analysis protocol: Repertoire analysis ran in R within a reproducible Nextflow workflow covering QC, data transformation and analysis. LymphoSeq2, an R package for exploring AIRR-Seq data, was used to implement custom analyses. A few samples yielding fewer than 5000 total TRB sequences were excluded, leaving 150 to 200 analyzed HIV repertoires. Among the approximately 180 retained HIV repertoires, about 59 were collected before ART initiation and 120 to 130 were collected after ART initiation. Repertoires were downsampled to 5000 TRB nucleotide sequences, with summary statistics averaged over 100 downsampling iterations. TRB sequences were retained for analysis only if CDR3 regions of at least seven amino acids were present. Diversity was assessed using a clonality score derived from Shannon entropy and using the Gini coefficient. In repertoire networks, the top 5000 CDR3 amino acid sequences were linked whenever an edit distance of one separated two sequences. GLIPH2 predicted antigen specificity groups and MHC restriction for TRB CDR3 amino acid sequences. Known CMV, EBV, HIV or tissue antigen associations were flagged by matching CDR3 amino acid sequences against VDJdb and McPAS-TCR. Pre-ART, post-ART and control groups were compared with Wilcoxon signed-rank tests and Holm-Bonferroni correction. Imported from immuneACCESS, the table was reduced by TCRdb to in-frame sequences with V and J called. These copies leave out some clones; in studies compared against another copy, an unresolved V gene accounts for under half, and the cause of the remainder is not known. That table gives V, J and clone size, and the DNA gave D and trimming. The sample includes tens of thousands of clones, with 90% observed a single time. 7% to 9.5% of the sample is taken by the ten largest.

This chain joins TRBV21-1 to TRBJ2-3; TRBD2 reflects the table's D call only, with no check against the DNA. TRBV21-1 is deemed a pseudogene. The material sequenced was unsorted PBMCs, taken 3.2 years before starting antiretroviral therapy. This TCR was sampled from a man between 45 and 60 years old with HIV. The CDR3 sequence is CASSKRPSGETDTQYF. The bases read TGTGCCAGCAGCAAAAGGCCTAGCGGGGAGACAGATACGCAGTATTTT.